The T cell receptor beta chain under discussion was sequenced for a study of T-cell memory formation after mild COVID-19 (dated by TCRdb to the early 2020s). Some background on the complete study: Most TCR sequence clusters were specific to one of the two donors. The cohort was made up of two young adult volunteers, one female and one male, who were previously healthy. In two donors, T-cell clones that expanded and contracted after mild COVID-19 were followed by sequencing TCRalpha and TCRbeta repertoires longitudinally.

From a lookup of the germline V gene, CDR1 and CDR2 are SGDLS and YYNGEE. V lost 6 bases and J lost 1 base, and the count of bases not matched to a germline gene is 8. Taken from cysteine to phenylalanine, the CDR3 has 16 residues. CDR3 DNA only is kept here, 48 bases in frame from base 1. The study at large found these results: Some responding clones were found in pre-infection memory, which suggests that pre-existing cross-reactive memory T cells took part in the SARS-CoV-2 response. Clones contracting from day 15 to 85 had balanced CD4/CD8 phenotypes, while a second wave expanding from day 15 to 37 was biased towards CD4+. Contracting CD4+ clones turned up mainly in the CM and EM memory subsets, whereas EMRA was where CD8+ clones were enriched. Only a couple of mild cases were covered by the study, and larger cohorts that include severe cases with pre-infection samples were considered necessary. SARS-CoV-2 specificity was not confirmed for the second-wave clones peaking on day 37.

For sequencing, an Illumina NovaSeq 6000 was employed. cDNA libraries for TCRalpha and TCRbeta were prepared by 5'RACE using constant-segment primers, with sample barcodes and unique molecular identifiers added. RNA was extracted from every sample with Trizol reagent. Library amplification was performed in two PCR steps, and a second sample barcode and Illumina TruSeq adapters were introduced in the second step. Sequencing of the libraries was done on an Illumina NovaSeq, producing 2 x 150 bp paired-end reads. The published analysis was carried out like this. Reads were demultiplexed and collapsed into UMI-guided consensus sequences with migec v1.2.7. Using mixcr v2.1.11, the UMI consensuses were aligned to TRA and TRB V and J templates and assembled into clonotypes. A clonotype was counted as expanded or contracted only if both edgeR and NoisET called the change significant, with noise models trained on biological replicates. edgeR calls used a false discovery rate-adjusted p below 0.01 and a log2 fold-change threshold of 1. PCA with hierarchical clustering of max-normalized trajectories of the 1000 most abundant clonotypes was used as exploratory dynamics analysis. Separately sequenced CD4+ and CD8+ repertoires were used to assign a CD4 or CD8 phenotype to each responding clone. In TCRdb, the public reads were trimmed at Q25 with fastp and aligned with MiXCR, with productive beta chains retained. One record per CDR3 amino acid sequence lists the most common genes and DNA. For this entry, the V and J calls and clone size follow TCRdb and not the study's own pipeline. The sample table lists under 350,000 distinct CDR3 sequences, around 15% of them with a count of one. The top ten clones comprise approximately 25% of the sample.

Ficoll-Paque density gradient centrifugation was used to isolate PBMCs. This clonotype was seen more than once but under ten times. The antigen it recognizes is unknown. There are no base qualities to consult, and no much larger clone falls within one base. This sequence uses TRBV9 and TRBJ2-2; 8 nucleotides in the junction match TRBD2. This TCR was sampled from a man in his late teens or twenties who had mild COVID-19 (a few samples of this study predate the infection). The sample titles of this study are shuffled in the database, so cell type and time point are left out; the donor was told from shared clones. The sample consisted of PBMCs or a T cell subset sorted from them (not recorded which). CDR3 sequence: CASTVALAGNTGELFF. Here is the DNA: TGTGCCAGCACCGTCGCGCTAGCGGGGAACACCGGGGAGCTGTTTTTT.